These 22 T cell receptor beta chains were sequenced from one sample in a study of T cell changes during pregnancy in multiple sclerosis. Generated by immunoSEQ multiplex PCR, the TCRdb table keeps only in-frame clones and is missing some. The repertoire includes roughly 72,000 clones, about 89% of them detected once, and about 0.9% sits in the top ten. Sample: peripheral blood, taken in the first trimester of pregnancy. All receptors derive from a female donor in good health, enrolled as a control in a pregnancy study.

DNA for the CDR3: TGTGCCAGCAGCTTGTCGGGCAGGGGGTTCTCCTCGGATGGCTACACCTTC. It is translated as CASSLSGRGFSSDGYTF. This sequence joins TRBV5-4 and TRBJ1-2; 7 bases agree with TRBD1. V lost 1 base, J lost 6 bases, and 15 bases stayed unmatched. Germline CDR1 and CDR2: SGHNT and YYREEE (reference sequence). The CDR3 is 17 residues long.

This clone appeared a single time. The V call is TRBV6-6, the J call TRBJ2-7; 7 bases line up with TRBD2. Germline CDR1 MNHNY, CDR2 SVGAGI (reference sequence). This CDR3 has 14 amino acids. With V trimmed by 4 bases and J by 0 bases, 3 bases remained unmatched. CDR3 region: CASSWGGSSYEQYF. CDR3 DNA: TGTGCCAGCAGTTGGGGGGGGAGCTCCTACGAGCAGTACTTC.

The chain employs TRBV28 and TRBJ2-7; TRBD2 matches at 15 bases. The trim removed 6 bases at V and 3 bases at J, leaving 3 bases unmatched. The germline gives CDR1 MDHEN, CDR2 SYDVKM. This CDR3 has 15 residues. The CDR3 sequence is CASRMGLAGGYEQYF. In DNA, the CDR3 is TGTGCCAGCAGGATGGGACTAGCGGGAGGCTACGAGCAGTACTTC.

The rearrangement links TRBV19 to TRBJ1-5, with a tentative D call TRBD1 (5 bases). Looked up from germline, CDR1 is LNHDA and CDR2 is SQIVND (reference sequence). V lost 3 bases and J 0 bases, leaving 9 bases between the germline ends. The CDR3 runs 15 residues. CDR3 in amino acids: CASSMQGNSNQPQHF. The CDR3 nucleotides read TGTGCCAGTAGTATGCAGGGAAATAGCAATCAGCCCCAGCATTTT.

The chain is built from TRBV7-2 and TRBJ2-7, with a weak D call TRBD2 (6 bases). The CDR3 length is 13 residues. The V end was cut by 1 base, the J end by 4 bases, with 8 bases between. In germline, CDR1 is SGHTA, CDR2 FQGNSA. CDR3 in amino acids: CASSLVGGYEQYF. The CDR3 nucleotides are TGTGCCAGCAGCTTAGTGGGGGGATACGAGCAGTACTTC.

In its sample, this clone was seen once. The chain combines TRBV27 with TRBJ1-5; D is perhaps TRBD1 (5 bases). This CDR3 has 14 amino acids. The V gene lost 2 bases and the J gene lost 7 bases, with 12 bases spanning the gap. Germline CDR1 is MNHEY and CDR2 is SMNVEV (reference sequence). CDR3: CASSLSLSGQPQHF. In DNA form, the CDR3 reads TGTGCCAGCAGTTTAAGTCTGTCAGGGCAGCCCCAGCATTTT.

The V call is TRBV7-2, the J call TRBJ2-5, with 15 bases that match TRBD2. CDR3 length: 18 amino acids. CDR1 is SGHTA and CDR2 is FQGNSA in the germline V gene. After removal of 5 bases from V and 3 bases from J, the junction contained 10 bases not matched to a gene. CDR3 residues: CASSASGLAGGREETQYF. CDR3 coding DNA: TGTGCCAGCAGCGCGTCGGGACTAGCGGGAGGCAGAGAAGAGACCCAGTACTTC.

V gene TRBV9 combines with J gene TRBJ2-7; D ambiguous. Trimming shortened V by 0 bases and J by 0 bases, and 7 bases separated the two germline ends. The CDR3 spans 14 residues. Germline V gene lookup returns CDR1 SGDLS and CDR2 YYNGEE. The CDR3 nucleotides are TGTGCCAGCAGCGTAGACAGTAGCTCCTACGAGCAGTACTTC. Translating it yields CASSVDSSSYEQYF.

The chain combines TRBV6-1 with TRBJ1-1; perhaps TRBD1 as D (5 bases). Germline V lookup: CDR1 MNHNS, CDR2 SASEGT. The CDR3 is 13 amino acids. Trimming stripped 3 bases from V and 10 bases from J, with 15 bases between. The CDR3 spells CASSEVGARGAFF. CDR3 DNA: TGTGCCAGCAGTGAGGTAGGGGCTAGAGGAGCTTTCTTT.

The rearrangement uses TRBV10-3 and TRBJ1-5; tentatively, D is TRBD1 (6 bases). The CDR3 loop spans 14 amino acids. V was shortened by 3 bases and J by 6 bases, with 12 bases between the two germline ends. CDR1 is ENHRY and CDR2 is SYGVKD in the germline V gene. The CDR3 sequence is CAISDRGASQPQHF. Here the CDR3 DNA reads TGTGCCATCAGTGACAGGGGAGCTAGTCAGCCCCAGCATTTT.

This chain links TRBV4-3 with TRBJ1-2, with D uncertain. Trimming took off 3 bases at V and 5 bases at J, with 10 bases between the two ends. The CDR3 runs to 13 residues. The germline CDR1 and CDR2 sequences are LGHNA and YSLEER. The chain's CDR3 is CASSHEGGYGYTF. CDR3 DNA sequence: TGCGCCAGCAGCCATGAGGGAGGATATGGCTACACCTTC.

J is TRBJ2-4 and V is TRBV7-2; the match to TRBD2 covers 9 bases. Trimming at V came to 1 base and at J to 2 bases, leaving 6 bases not matched to a gene. Germline V gene data show CDR1 as SGHTA and CDR2 as FQGNSA. The CDR3 contains 17 residues. Here the CDR3 reads CASSLDAAGGPKNIQYF. CDR3 DNA sequence: TGTGCCAGCAGCTTAGACGCAGCGGGGGGACCCAAAAACATTCAGTACTTC. The whole variable domain, remainder taken from reference TRBV7-2 and TRBJ2-4, is GAGVSQSPSNKVTEKGKDVELRCDPISGHTALYWYRQSLGQGLEFLIYFQGNSAPDKSGLPSDRFSAERTGGSVSTLTIQRTQQEDSAVYLCASSLDAAGGPKNIQYFGAGTRLSVL.

This rearrangement joins TRBV4-3 to TRBJ1-1, with 8 bases that match TRBD1. The J segment lost 5 bases and the V segment lost 2 bases, leaving 4 bases of the junction unmatched. The CDR3 loop spans 14 amino acids. CDR1 and CDR2 (germline): LGHNA, YSLEER. The CDR3 DNA follows: TGCGCCAGCAGCCAATATAGACAGGGGACTGAAGCTTTCTTT. Translated: CASSQYRQGTEAFF.

The rearrangement uses TRBV28 and TRBJ2-7; no clear D. Germline V gene lookup returns CDR1 MDHEN and CDR2 SYDVKM. The CDR3 extends over 10 amino acids. Trimming pared 2 bases from V and 6 bases from J, leaving 2 bases between. The CDR3 DNA reads TGTGCCAGCAGTTTACGCGAGCAGTACTTC. This sequence encodes CASSLREQYF. The full variable domain, in which reference TRBV28 and TRBJ2-7 provide the parts outside the CDR3, is DVKVTQSSRYLVKRTGEKVFLECVQDMDHENMFWYRQDPGLGLRLIYFSYDVKMKEKGDIPEGYSVSREKKERFSLILESASTNQTSMYLCASSLREQYFGPGTRLTVT.

The chain employs TRBV5-6 and TRBJ2-1; 13 nucleotides match TRBD2. CDR3 length: 18 amino acids. Trimming took 3 bases from V and 0 from J; bases not matched to a gene: 6. Germline-derived CDR1 and CDR2 are SGHDT and YYEEEE. CDR3 coding DNA: TGTGCCAGCAGCTACCTGGGACTAGCGGGGAGCTCCTACAATGAGCAGTTCTTC. Protein: CASSYLGLAGSSYNEQFF.

This clone was found once. This rearrangement joins TRBV7-8 to TRBJ2-1; D is ambiguous. The CDR3 loop spans 13 amino acids. Germline-derived CDR1 and CDR2 are SGHVS and FQNEAQ. V dropped 5 bases and J dropped 6 bases, with 11 bases sitting between them. The CDR3 nucleotides are TGTGCCAGCAGCAACGTCGTCGGCAATGAGCAGTTCTTC. Translation gives CASSNVVGNEQFF.

This clone has just a few counts. The chain uses TRBV7-8 and TRBJ1-6; D gene ambiguous. Germline V gene lookup returns CDR1 SGHVS and CDR2 FQNEAQ. This CDR3 is built from 14 residues. V lost 2 bases, J lost 9 bases, and 11 bases lay in between. CDR3 in amino acids: CASSLNWEGSPLHF. DNA of the CDR3: TGTGCCAGCAGCTTAAATTGGGAGGGTTCACCCCTCCACTTT.

This clone was detected a few times. The genes are TRBV28 and TRBJ2-7, with a tentative D call TRBD1 (5 bases). Trimming took off 5 bases at V and 4 bases at J, with 12 bases between the two ends. The CDR3 length is 13 residues. Per germline, CDR1 MDHEN and CDR2 SYDVKM. CDR3 nucleotide sequence: TGTGCCAGCAGTACCTTCCAGGGTTACGAGCAGTACTTC. Translated, it gives CASSTFQGYEQYF. Full variable domain (missing parts from reference TRBV28 and TRBJ2-7): DVKVTQSSRYLVKRTGEKVFLECVQDMDHENMFWYRQDPGLGLRLIYFSYDVKMKEKGDIPEGYSVSREKKERFSLILESASTNQTSMYLCASSTFQGYEQYFGPGTRLTVT.

This clone was recorded only once. The rearrangement joins TRBV21-1 to TRBJ1-1. TRBV21-1 is assigned pseudogene status. The CDR3 extends over 13 amino acids. The CDR3 region is CASSKLIYPEAFF. DNA for the CDR3: TGTGCCAGCAGCAAACTTATTTATCCTGAAGCTTTCTTT.

The genes are TRBV7-2 and TRBJ2-3; 10 bases agree with TRBD2. There are 15 residues in the CDR3. The trim removed 4 bases at V and 5 bases at J, leaving 6 bases unmatched. Germline CDR1 reads SGHTA; CDR2 reads FQGNSA. CDR3 sequence (DNA): TGTGCCAGCAGCTACTCTAGCGGGAGTGGAGATACGCAGTATTTT. Translated, it gives CASSYSSGSGDTQYF.

The V and J genes are TRBV15 and TRBJ1-1; 8 nucleotides line up with TRBD1. Germline trimming cut 3 bases from V and 7 bases from J; bases unmatched to any gene: 10. The germline gives CDR1 LNHNV, CDR2 YYDKDF (reference sequence). The CDR3 covers 15 residues. CDR3 bases: TGTGCCACCAGCAGGGGAAGACAGGGGTTTGTTGAAGCTTTCTTT. It is translated as CATSRGRQGFVEAFF.

The CDR3 DNA sequence: TGTGCCAGCTGCCCCGGGGGGCGGTACGAGCAGTACTTC. This gives the protein CASCPGGRYEQYF. The chain links TRBV25-1 to TRBJ2-7; a weak D match, TRBD2 (7 bases). Per germline, CDR1 MGHDK and CDR2 SYGVNS. The CDR3 spans 13 residues. V lost 8 bases and J 4 bases, leaving 15 bases between the germline ends.